This entry is about one T cell receptor beta chain. Methods used by the authors: Counts of nucleated cells, estimated from reference gene primer amplification, were obtained. The protocol was immunoSEQ multiplex PCR, while the TCRdb copy is restricted to in-frame clones and leaves out a portion. The D gene and trimming were derived from the DNA, and the V and J assignments and clone size from that table. The data show roughly 60,000 clones, around 86% seen once. Trimming took 7 bases from V and 7 from J, leaving 17 bases between them. The germline CDR1 and CDR2 sequences are MNHNY and SVGAGI (reference sequence). CDR3 size: 13 residues. The data belong to a study of blood T cell repertoires in COVID-19. Study overall: Italy, Spain and the United States were the sources of the convalescent and acute COVID-19 samples. Nucleic acid was either cDNA or gDNA, and it came from T cells, B-cell-depleted T cells, or PBMCs.

The genes are TRBV6-6 and TRBJ2-7, with a weak D call TRBD1 (5 bases). Sequencing was carried out using peripheral blood. The origin of this receptor is a man in his 70s with acute or convalescent COVID-19. The CDR3 here is CASTNLIRGEQYF. In nucleotides, the CDR3 is TGTGCCAGCACCAATCTCATAAGGGGAGAGCAGTACTTC.